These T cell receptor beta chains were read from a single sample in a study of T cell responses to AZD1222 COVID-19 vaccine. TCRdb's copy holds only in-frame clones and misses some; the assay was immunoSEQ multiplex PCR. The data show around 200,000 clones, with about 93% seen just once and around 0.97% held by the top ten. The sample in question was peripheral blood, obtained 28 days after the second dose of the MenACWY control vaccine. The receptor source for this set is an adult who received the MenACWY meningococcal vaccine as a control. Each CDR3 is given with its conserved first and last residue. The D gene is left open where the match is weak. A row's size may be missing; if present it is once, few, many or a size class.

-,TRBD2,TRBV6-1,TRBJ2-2,TGTGCCAGCAGTGAAGTCGCGGGGGAGACCACCGGGGAGCTGTTTTTT,CASSEVAGETTGELFF
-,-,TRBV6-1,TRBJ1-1,TGTGCCAGCAGTGAACGGTATAGGGACACTGAAGCTTTCTTT,CASSERYRDTEAFF
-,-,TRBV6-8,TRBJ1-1,TGTGCCAGCGCCCTCCCCGATTGGGGACCTGAAGCTTTCTTT,CASALPDWGPEAFF
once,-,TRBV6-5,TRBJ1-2,TGTGCCAGCAGTTACTCCGGGAAGAATGACTATGGCTACACCTTC,CASSYSGKNDYGYTF
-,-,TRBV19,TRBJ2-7,TGTGCCAGTAGTATAGATCTCGATGGCGAGCAGTACTTC,CASSIDLDGEQYF
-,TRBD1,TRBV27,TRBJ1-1,TGTGCCAGCAGTTTTGACAGGGGAACTGAAGCTTTCTTT,CASSFDRGTEAFF
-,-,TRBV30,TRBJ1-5,TGTGCCTGGAGTGTAGGGGGAAACAATCAGCCCCAGCATTTT,CAWSVGGNNQPQHF
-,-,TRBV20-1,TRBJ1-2,TGCAGTGCTAGTCTAAGTCCTCGGGCGGGCTACACCTTC,CSASLSPRAGYTF
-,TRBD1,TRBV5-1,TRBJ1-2,TGCGCCAGCAGCTCTGGGACAGCCTATGGCTACACCTTC,CASSSGTAYGYTF
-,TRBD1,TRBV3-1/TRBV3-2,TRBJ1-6,TGTGCCAGCAGCCAAATCATTCTTCAGGGGGCGCGGAATTCACCCCTCCACTTT,CASSQIILQGARNSPLHF
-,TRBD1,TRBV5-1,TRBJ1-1,TGCGCCAGCAGCTTGGATGGACAGGGGGGGAACACTGAAGCTTTCTTT,CASSLDGQGGNTEAFF
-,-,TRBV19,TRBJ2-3,TGTGCCAGTAGGCGGGACTTAGCGGGCACAGATACGCAGTATTTT,CASRRDLAGTDTQYF
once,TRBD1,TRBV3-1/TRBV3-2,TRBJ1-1,TGTGCCAGCAGCCAGACTTGGAGACAGGGGACCGAAGCTTTCTTT,CASSQTWRQGTEAFF
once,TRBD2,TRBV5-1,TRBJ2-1,TGCGCCAGCAGCTCGGGACTAGCGGGGGGCAATGAGCAGTTCTTC,CASSSGLAGGNEQFF
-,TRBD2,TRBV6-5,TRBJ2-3,TGTGCCAGCAGTTCCTCGACTAGCGGGGCAGATACGCAGTATTTT,CASSSSTSGADTQYF
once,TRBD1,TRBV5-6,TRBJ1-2,TGTGCCAGCAGCCGTGGGACAGGGGGCGGCTATGGCTACACCTTC,CASSRGTGGGYGYTF
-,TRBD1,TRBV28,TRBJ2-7,TGTGCCAGCAGAGTATGGGACAGGGGGGACTACGAGCAGTACTTC,CASRVWDRGDYEQYF
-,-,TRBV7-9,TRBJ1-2,TGTGCCAGCAGTTCTCCCCCGGACAGCTATGGCTACACCTTC,CASSSPPDSYGYTF
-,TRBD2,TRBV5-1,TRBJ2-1,TGCGCCAGTTCCTCGGCGGGGGGGCAGGGAGAGCAGTTCTTC,CASSSAGGQGEQFF
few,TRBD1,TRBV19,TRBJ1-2,TGTGCCAGTAGTACCGTAGAGGGGGCAGGGGTCATTGATGGCTACACCTTC,CASSTVEGAGVIDGYTF
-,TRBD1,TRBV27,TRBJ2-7,TGTGCCAGCAGTTCAGGGACAGGGGAGGGAGTCTACGAGCAGTACTTC,CASSSGTGEGVYEQYF
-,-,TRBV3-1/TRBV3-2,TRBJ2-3,TGTGCCAGCAGCCAAGATTTGGGGGGGGCACAATTCGCAGATACGCAGTATTTT,CASSQDLGGAQFADTQYF
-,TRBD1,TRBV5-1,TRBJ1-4,TGCGCCAGCAGCCACGGGACAGGGGATGAAAAACTGTTTTTT,CASSHGTGDEKLFF
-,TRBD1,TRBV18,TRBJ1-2,TGTGCCAGCTCACCAACTCAGGGGGATCGTACCTATGGCTACACCTTC,CASSPTQGDRTYGYTF
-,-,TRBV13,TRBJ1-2,TGTGCCAGCAGCTTAGAAGGGGGGATAAGAGGCTACACCTTC,CASSLEGGIRGYTF
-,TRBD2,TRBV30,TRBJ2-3,TGTGCCTGGAGCCCGAGGGTAACTAGCGGGGGGAGCACAGATACGCAGTATTTT,CAWSPRVTSGGSTDTQYF
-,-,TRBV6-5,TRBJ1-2,TGTGCCAGCAGCCGGGAAGGAACAGGGAACTATGGCTACACCTTC,CASSREGTGNYGYTF
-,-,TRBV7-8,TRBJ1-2,TGTGCCAGCAGCTTAGGGGGGGCCGCCCCTCTGAGGGGCTACACCTTC,CASSLGGAAPLRGYTF
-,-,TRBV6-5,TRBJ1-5,TGTGCCAGCAGTTACAGGGAGAATCAGCCCCAGCATTTT,CASSYRENQPQHF
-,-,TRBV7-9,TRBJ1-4,TGTGCCAGCAGCTTAGGAGAGACAGTGGGGGAAAAACTGTTTTTT,CASSLGETVGEKLFF
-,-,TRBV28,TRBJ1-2,TGTGCCAGCAGTTTGGGCGCAGGCCTTCGGGGCTACACCTTC,CASSLGAGLRGYTF
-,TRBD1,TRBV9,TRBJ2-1,TGTGCCAGCAGCGATCAACAGGGGGACAATGAGCAGTTCTTC,CASSDQQGDNEQFF
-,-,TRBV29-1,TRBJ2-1,TGCAGCGTTGGGGGCTTGCGAGAGAACAATGAGCAGTTCTTC,CSVGGLRENNEQFF
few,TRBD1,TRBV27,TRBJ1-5,TGTGCCAGCAGACACCGGACAGGCTATCAGCCCCAGCATTTT,CASRHRTGYQPQHF
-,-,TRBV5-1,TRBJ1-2,TGCGCCAGCAGCTTGGCCCCGGTCGGCTATGGCTACACCTTC,CASSLAPVGYGYTF
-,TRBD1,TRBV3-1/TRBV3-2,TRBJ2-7,TGTGCCAGCAGCCGACAGGGGACCTACGAGCAGTACTTC,CASSRQGTYEQYF
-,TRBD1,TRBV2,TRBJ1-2,TGTGCCAGCAAAGCGCCAGGGGGCTTAGTCTATGGCTACACCTTC,CASKAPGGLVYGYTF
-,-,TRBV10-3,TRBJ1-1,TGTGCCATCAGCACTACCTCACGCGGCGTTATGAACACTGAAGCTTTCTTT,CAISTTSRGVMNTEAFF
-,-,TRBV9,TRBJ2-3,TGTGCCAGCAGCGTAGTAGGGGCAGGAGATACGCAGTATTTT,CASSVVGAGDTQYF
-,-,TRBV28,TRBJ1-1,TGTGCCAGCCAAGGCGGGTACAAGAACACTGAAGCTTTCTTT,CASQGGYKNTEAFF
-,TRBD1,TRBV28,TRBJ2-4,TGTGCCAGCAGTTTATTCAGGGGGATCGCAAACATTCAGTACTTC,CASSLFRGIANIQYF
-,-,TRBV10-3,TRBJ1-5,TGTGCCATCAGCGAGCCCGGGGGGGCCCAGCATTTT,CAISEPGGAQHF
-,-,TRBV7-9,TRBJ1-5,TGTGCCAGCAGCCCTTGGACAGACAATCAGCCCCAGCATTTT,CASSPWTDNQPQHF
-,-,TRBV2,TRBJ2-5,TGTGCCAGCAGTGAAGGTCGGATCAGTCAAGAGACCCAGTACTTC,CASSEGRISQETQYF
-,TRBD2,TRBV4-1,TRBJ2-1,TGCGCCAGCGGGCGACAACGGACTAGCGGGGGATACAATGAGCAGTTCTTC,CASGRQRTSGGYNEQFF
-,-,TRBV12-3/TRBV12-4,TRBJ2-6,TGTGCCAGCAGGTCCTCTGGGGCCAACGTCCTGACTTTC,CASRSSGANVLTF
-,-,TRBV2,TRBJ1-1,TGTGCCAGCAGTTTAAGACTGAACACTGAAGCTTTCTTT,CASSLRLNTEAFF
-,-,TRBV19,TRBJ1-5,TGTGCCAGTAGTATAGATCGGGGGTTGGGTGATCAGCCCCAGCATTTT,CASSIDRGLGDQPQHF
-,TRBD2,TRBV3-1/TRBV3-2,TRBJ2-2,TGTGCCAGCAGCCAGTTTAGCGGGGGGACCGGGGAGCTGTTTTTT,CASSQFSGGTGELFF
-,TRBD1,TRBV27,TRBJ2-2,TGTGCCAGCAGTTTAGGGACAGGGTGGGTCACCGGGGAGCTGTTTTTT,CASSLGTGWVTGELFF
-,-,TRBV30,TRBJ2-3,TGTGCCTGGAGTGTAGGACTTAAGCCGGATACGCAGTATTTT,CAWSVGLKPDTQYF
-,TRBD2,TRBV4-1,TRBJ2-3,TGCGCCAGCAGCCGTAGCGGGGGGGCCACAGATACGCGGTATTTT,CASSRSGGATDTRYF
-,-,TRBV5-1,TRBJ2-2,TGCGCCAGCAGCACGGGGACCGGGGAGCTGTTTTTT,CASSTGTGELFF
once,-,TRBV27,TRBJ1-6,TGTGCCAGCAGTTTATCTACCTATTCACCCCTCCACTTT,CASSLSTYSPLHF